The clone carrying this T cell receptor beta chain was recorded many times. The germline gives CDR1 SGHTA, CDR2 FQGNSA. This CDR3 is 15 amino acids long. The V gene lost 0 bases and the J gene lost 5 bases, with 13 bases spanning the gap. The record originates from a study of T-cell reconstitution after alpha-beta-depleted transplantation in children. The TCRbeta library was prepared with unique molecular identifiers. TCRdb used MiXCR to reprocess the PCR reads, holding one entry per CDR3 protein. The sample has some 150,000 distinct CDR3 sequences; about 8.8% are singletons. The sample was PBMCs, mostly from graft donor cells, taken 180 days after TCRalphabeta/CD19-depleted stem cell transplant. The chain carries TRBV7-2 and TRBJ2-5, with a tentative D call TRBD2 (5 bases). This TCR was recovered from a female patient aged 2-10 years who had a stem cell transplant for congenital amegakaryocytic thrombocytopenia, so the T cells may come from the graft donor. The CDR3 DNA sequence: TGTGCCAGCAGCTTAGCTCGACTAAGTCGGGAGACCCAGTACTTC. Residues: CASSLARLSRETQYF. The full variable domain, completed using reference TRBV7-2 and TRBJ2-5, is GAGVSQSPSNKVTEKGKDVELRCDPISGHTALYWYRQSLGQGLEFLIYFQGNSAPDKSGLPSDRFSAERTGGSVSTLTIQRTQQEDSAVYLCASSLARLSRETQYFGPGTRLLVL.